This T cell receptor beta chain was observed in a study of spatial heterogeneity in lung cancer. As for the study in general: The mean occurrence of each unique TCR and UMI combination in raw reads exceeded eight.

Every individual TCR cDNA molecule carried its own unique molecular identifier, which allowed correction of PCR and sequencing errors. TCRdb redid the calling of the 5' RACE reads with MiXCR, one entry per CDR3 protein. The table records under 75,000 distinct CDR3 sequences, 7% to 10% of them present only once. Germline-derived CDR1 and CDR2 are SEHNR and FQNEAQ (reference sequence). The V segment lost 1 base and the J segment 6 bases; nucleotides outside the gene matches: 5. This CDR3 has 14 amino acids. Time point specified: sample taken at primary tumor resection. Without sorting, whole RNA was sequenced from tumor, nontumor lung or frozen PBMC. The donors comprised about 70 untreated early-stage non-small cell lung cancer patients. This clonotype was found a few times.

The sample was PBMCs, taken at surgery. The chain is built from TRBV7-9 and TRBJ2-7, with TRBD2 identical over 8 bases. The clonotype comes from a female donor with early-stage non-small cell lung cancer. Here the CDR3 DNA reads TGTGCCAGCAGCTTAGGCAGCGGGAGTGGCGAGCAGTACTTC. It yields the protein CASSLGSGSGEQYF. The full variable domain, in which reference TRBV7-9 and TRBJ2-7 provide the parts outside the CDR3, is DTGVSQNPRHKITKRGQNVTFRCDPISEHNRLYWYRQTLGQGPEFLTYFQNEAQLEKSRLLSDRFSAERPKGSFSTLEIQRTEQGDSAMYLCASSLGSGSGEQYFGPGTRLTVT.